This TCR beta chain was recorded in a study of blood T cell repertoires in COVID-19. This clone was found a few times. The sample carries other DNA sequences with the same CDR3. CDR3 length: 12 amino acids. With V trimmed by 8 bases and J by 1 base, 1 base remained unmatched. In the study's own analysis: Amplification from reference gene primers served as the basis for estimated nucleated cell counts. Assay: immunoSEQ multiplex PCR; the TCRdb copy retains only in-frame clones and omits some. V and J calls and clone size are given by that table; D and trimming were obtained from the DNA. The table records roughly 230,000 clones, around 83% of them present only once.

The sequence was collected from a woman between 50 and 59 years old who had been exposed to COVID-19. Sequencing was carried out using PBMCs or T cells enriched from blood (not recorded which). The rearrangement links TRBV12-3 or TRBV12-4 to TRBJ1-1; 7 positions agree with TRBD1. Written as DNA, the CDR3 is TGTGCCAGCCGGACAGGGAACACTGAAGCTTTCTTT. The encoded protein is CASRTGNTEAFF.